The 27 T cell receptor beta chains reported below all come from one sample, sequenced in a study of radiotherapy plus CTLA-4 blockade in lung cancer. The protocol was immunoSEQ multiplex PCR, while the TCRdb copy is restricted to in-frame clones and leaves out a portion. The data show about 90,000 clones, about four fifths seen once. This material consisted of peripheral blood, taken from a patient treated with radiotherapy plus ipilimumab. These receptors were collected from a human donor with non-small cell lung cancer that progressed on radiotherapy plus ipilimumab.

In its sample, this clone was seen a few times. The chain employs TRBV4-2 and TRBJ2-1, with 13 bases identical to TRBD2. V shed 2 bases, J shed 7 bases, and the junction held 5 bases outside the gene matches. Germline CDR1 LGHNA, CDR2 YNFKEQ. This CDR3 is 16 amino acids long. The CDR3 DNA is TGTGCCAGCAGCCAAACGGGACTAGCGGGAAGTAATGAGCAGTTCTTC. Encoded protein: CASSQTGLAGSNEQFF.

The chain is built from TRBV7-2 and TRBJ2-5; 8 nucleotides agree with TRBD1. This CDR3 spans 16 amino acids. With V trimmed by 2 bases and J by 1 base, 6 bases remained unmatched. Germline V lookup: CDR1 SGHTA, CDR2 FQGNSA. CDR3: CASSLLPRGLQETQYF. In DNA, the CDR3 is TGTGCCAGCAGCTTATTACCCAGGGGGCTCCAAGAGACCCAGTACTTC.

The chain joins TRBV7-8 to TRBJ1-2; no definite D call. Trimming left V 7 bases short and J 4 bases short, with 16 bases between. The germline CDR1 and CDR2 sequences are SGHVS and FQNEAQ. The CDR3 is 14 residues long. The CDR3 sequence is CASTSSQAIYGYTF. CDR3 DNA: TGTGCCAGCACATCAAGCCAGGCGATCTATGGCTACACCTTC.

This chain connects TRBV6-5 to TRBJ1-6, with D tentatively TRBD1 (6 bases). Germline CDR1 and CDR2: MNHEY and SVGAGI. V was cut by 3 bases and J by 7 bases, with 10 bases left in between. This CDR3 is built from 14 residues. CDR3: CASSYTGANSPLHF. In nucleotides, the CDR3 is TGTGCCAGCAGTTATACGGGGGCCAATTCACCCCTCCACTTT.

V is TRBV5-6 and J is TRBJ2-5; D may be TRBD1 or TRBD2 (6 bases each). CDR3 length: 12 amino acids. Trimming stripped 0 bases from V and 7 bases from J, with 7 bases between. The germline V gene encodes CDR1 SGHDT and CDR2 YYEEEE. CDR3 protein: CASSLGGATQYF. The CDR3 DNA follows: TGTGCCAGCAGCTTGGGGGGGGCGACCCAGTACTTC.

The rearrangement uses TRBV6-5 and TRBJ1-6, with no clear D. This CDR3 is built from 12 residues. Germline V gene lookup returns CDR1 MNHEY and CDR2 SVGAGI. V gave up 6 bases and J gave up 9 bases, with 9 bases separating them. This CDR3 reads CASSSYLSPLHF. CDR3 in DNA: TGTGCCAGCAGCTCCTACCTTTCACCCCTCCACTTT.

This chain connects TRBV7-2 to TRBJ2-5; D not certain. The germline CDR1 and CDR2 sequences are SGHTA and FQGNSA. This CDR3 is built from 15 residues. V gave up 2 bases and J gave up 4 bases, with 14 bases separating them. The CDR3 reads CASSLNFGVLETQYF. Here the CDR3 DNA reads TGTGCCAGCAGCTTAAACTTTGGCGTTTTAGAGACCCAGTACTTC.

The gene calls are TRBV11-2 and TRBJ1-6; 9 bases align to TRBD1. CDR1 is SGHAT, CDR2 FQNNGV, per germline. V lost 2 bases to trimming and J lost 14 bases; unmatched junction nucleotides: 13. The CDR3 is made up of 16 amino acids. CDR3 in amino acids: CASSLNTGGELTALHF. The CDR3 nucleotides are TGTGCCAGCAGCTTAAATACAGGGGGCGAATTGACGGCCCTCCACTTT. Looking up the rest from reference TRBV11-2 and TRBJ1-6 gives the full variable domain: EAGVAQSPRYKIIEKRQSVAFWCNPISGHATLYWYQQILGQGPKLLIQFQNNGVVDDSQLPKDRFSAERLKGVDSTLKIQPAKLEDSAVYLCASSLNTGGELTALHFGNGTRLTVT.

The chain employs TRBV19 and TRBJ2-1; 8 positions agree with TRBD1. CDR1 LNHDA and CDR2 SQIVND come from the germline V gene (reference sequence). J was trimmed by 3 bases and V by 5 bases; bases with no gene match: 6. The CDR3 length is 15 residues. CDR3 amino acids: CASSAGQAGYNEQFF. In DNA form, the CDR3 reads TGTGCCAGTAGTGCGGGACAGGCGGGCTACAATGAGCAGTTCTTC.

CDR3 sequence reads: CASSQGGTGAYLTDTQYF. CDR3 in DNA: TGTGCCAGCAGCCAAGGGGGAACGGGAGCGTACCTCACAGATACGCAGTATTTT. This chain links TRBV14 with TRBJ2-3; D is perhaps TRBD2 (6 bases). CDR3 length: 18 residues. The V gene lost 1 base and the J gene lost 2 bases, with 19 bases spanning the gap. In germline, CDR1 is SGHDN, CDR2 FVKESK.

The CDR3 nucleotides are TGCGCCAGCAGCCAAGTTGGTAGCCCAGATACGCAGTATTTT. Its protein product is CASSQVGSPDTQYF. The chain couples TRBV4-3 to TRBJ2-3; D not certain. Trimming took 1 base from V and 4 from J, leaving 9 bases between them. This CDR3 region has 14 residues. The germline CDR1 and CDR2 sequences are LGHNA and YSLEER.

The V call is TRBV7-9, the J call TRBJ1-6, with D tentatively TRBD1 (6 bases). CDR1 is SEHNR and CDR2 is FQNEAQ in the germline V gene (reference sequence). The CDR3 runs to 15 residues. The germline V and J ends were trimmed by 0 bases and 9 bases, with 12 bases remaining between them. CDR3 region: CASSLAGGGSSPLHF. CDR3 nucleotides: TGTGCCAGCAGCTTAGCAGGGGGGGGAAGTTCACCCCTCCACTTT.

This clone was detected only a few times. The V and J genes are TRBV18 and TRBJ1-5; D not resolved. Trimming removed 2 bases at V and 5 bases at J, with 7 bases between. The V gene's germline CDR1 is KGHSH and CDR2 LQKENI. This CDR3 spans 13 amino acids. The CDR3 nucleotides are TGTGCCAGCTCACCAGGGCTCGATCAGCCCCAGCATTTT. Encoded protein: CASSPGLDQPQHF.

This clone was seen a few times. The V call is TRBV27, the J call TRBJ1-1; D perhaps matches TRBD1 (5 bases). V gave up 6 bases and J gave up 2 bases, with 19 bases separating them. Germline V gene lookup returns CDR1 MNHEY and CDR2 SMNVEV (reference sequence). The CDR3 contains 16 residues. This chain's CDR3 is CASRSSGGSRNTEAFF. The CDR3 DNA sequence: TGTGCCAGCAGATCCTCGGGGGGAAGCAGAAACACTGAAGCTTTCTTT.

This clone occurred a few times. The J gene is TRBJ1-5, the V gene TRBV28, with D hard to call. The CDR3 loop spans 13 amino acids. Germline V CDR1 and CDR2: MDHEN, SYDVKM. Trimming removed 7 bases from V and 6 bases from J, with 13 bases in between. The CDR3 DNA sequence: TGTGCCAGCATTTATGGGGTGGGTCAGCCCCAGCATTTT. Translating it yields CASIYGVGQPQHF.

The rearrangement joins TRBV7-9 to TRBJ2-3; possibly TRBD1 or TRBD2 for D (7 bases each). Between the trimmed V and J ends, which lost 5 bases and 0 bases, there was a span of 15 bases. This CDR3 has 16 amino acids. Germline V gene sequence: CDR1 SEHNR, CDR2 FQNEAQ (reference sequence). In DNA, the CDR3 is TGTGCCAGCAGCGCACACAGGGGAGGGAGCACAGATACGCAGTATTTT. Translated, it gives CASSAHRGGSTDTQYF.

This clone was picked up a small number of times. This chain connects TRBV28 to TRBJ2-7; 13 nucleotides align to TRBD2. The CDR3 extends over 15 amino acids. V lost 2 bases to trimming and J lost 5 bases; unmatched junction nucleotides: 3. CDR1 and CDR2 from the germline V gene are MDHEN and SYDVKM. The CDR3 region is CASSLPTSGGNEQYF. CDR3 coding DNA: TGTGCCAGCAGTTTACCGACTAGCGGGGGGAACGAGCAGTACTTC. Full variable domain (remainder filled in from reference TRBV28 and TRBJ2-7): DVKVTQSSRYLVKRTGEKVFLECVQDMDHENMFWYRQDPGLGLRLIYFSYDVKMKEKGDIPEGYSVSREKKERFSLILESASTNQTSMYLCASSLPTSGGNEQYFGPGTRLTVT.

The chain joins TRBV6-5 to TRBJ2-5; 12 bases map to TRBD2. The CDR3 is 15 residues long. V was pared by 4 bases and J by 5 bases, with 5 bases of the junction left unmatched. CDR1 and CDR2 from the germline V gene are MNHEY and SVGAGI. CDR3 amino acids: CASSFLAGGHETQYF. The CDR3 nucleotides are TGTGCCAGCAGTTTCCTAGCGGGGGGGCATGAGACCCAGTACTTC.

The genes are TRBV19 and TRBJ1-1; the D gene is possibly TRBD1 (5 bases). This CDR3 is 12 amino acids long. Germline lookup yields CDR1 LNHDA and CDR2 SQIVND (reference sequence). V lost 3 bases to trimming and J lost 7 bases, with 9 bases between them. The CDR3 DNA sequence: TGTGCCAGTAGTATCCGGGGGGGTGAAGCTTTCTTT. Translating it yields CASSIRGGEAFF. The variable domain in full, completed from reference TRBV19 and TRBJ1-1, reads DGGITQSPKYLFRKEGQNVTLSCEQNLNHDAMYWYRQDPGQGLRLIYYSQIVNDFQKGDIAEGYSVSREKKESFPLTVTSAQKNPTAFYLCASSIRGGEAFFGQGTRLTVV.

This rearrangement joins TRBV10-3 to TRBJ1-2; a weak D match, TRBD1 (6 bases). Germline values: CDR1 ENHRY, CDR2 SYGVKD. Trimming took 0 bases from V and 3 from J, leaving 11 bases between them. This CDR3 region has 15 residues. CDR3 sequence reads: CAISESTGGDYGYTF. The CDR3 bases are TGTGCCATCAGTGAGTCGACCGGGGGCGACTATGGCTACACCTTC.

The V call is TRBV30, the J call TRBJ1-2; 8 bases line up with TRBD1. The CDR3 contains 15 residues. J lost 5 bases, V lost 3 bases, and 11 bases had no gene match. CDR1 is GTSNPN and CDR2 is SVGIG in the germline V gene (reference sequence). CDR3 residues: CAWRSFRDRSYGYTF. The CDR3 DNA is TGTGCCTGGAGGAGCTTCCGGGACAGGAGTTATGGCTACACCTTC.

This rearrangement joins TRBV7-3 to TRBJ2-1; the match to TRBD2 covers 7 bases. Germline V CDR1 and CDR2: SGHTA, FQGTGA. Trimming at V came to 2 bases and at J to 14 bases, leaving 15 bases not matched to a gene. The CDR3 sequence is 15 residues long. The chain's CDR3 is CASSLAPSGYDEKFF. CDR3 nucleotide sequence: TGTGCCAGCAGCTTAGCGCCTAGCGGATACGACGAGAAGTTCTTC.

DNA for the CDR3: TGTGCCAGCAGTTACTCGGGTATTAACAATGAGCAGTTCTTC. It specifies CASSYSGINNEQFF. The chain couples TRBV6-5 to TRBJ2-1, with no clear D. CDR3 length: 14 residues. From germline, CDR1 is MNHEY and CDR2 SVGAGI. The V end was cut by 0 bases, the J end by 5 bases, with 8 bases between.

The chain has TRBV4-1 and TRBJ2-1; D is ambiguous. This CDR3 is 15 amino acids long. Germline loops: CDR1 MGHRA, CDR2 YSYEKL. V gave up 1 base and J gave up 1 base, with 8 bases separating them. The CDR3 nucleotides are TGCGCCAGCAGCCAAGGTCCAGCGTCCTACAATGAGCAGTTCTTC. Its translation: CASSQGPASYNEQFF.

V usage is TRBV2 and J usage is TRBJ1-1; 10 bases match TRBD1. Germline values: CDR1 SNHLY, CDR2 FYNNEI. The CDR3 spans 15 residues. V lost 3 bases and J lost 4; bases outside the gene matches: 5. Here the CDR3 reads CASSEGQGWVTEAFF. The CDR3 DNA reads as TGTGCCAGCAGTGAGGGACAGGGGTGGGTCACTGAAGCTTTCTTT.

The V call is TRBV19, the J call TRBJ2-7, with TRBD1 matching 12 bases. The CDR3 is 13 amino acids. V dropped 6 bases and J dropped 6; count of bases not matched to a gene: 3. Germline V lookup: CDR1 LNHDA, CDR2 SQIVND (reference sequence). The CDR3 spells CASRAGQGAEQYF. In nucleotides, the CDR3 is TGTGCCAGTAGGGCGGGACAGGGGGCCGAGCAGTACTTC.

The rearrangement links TRBV2 to TRBJ2-6; 10 nucleotides agree with TRBD2. J gave up 3 bases and V 4 bases, and 3 bases lay outside the gene matches. Per the germline V gene, CDR1 is SNHLY and CDR2 is FYNNEI. This CDR3 is built from 16 residues. CDR3 bases: TGTGCCAGCAGTGGAGCGGGGGGGCGTGGGGCCAACGTCCTGACTTTC. This sequence encodes CASSGAGGRGANVLTF.